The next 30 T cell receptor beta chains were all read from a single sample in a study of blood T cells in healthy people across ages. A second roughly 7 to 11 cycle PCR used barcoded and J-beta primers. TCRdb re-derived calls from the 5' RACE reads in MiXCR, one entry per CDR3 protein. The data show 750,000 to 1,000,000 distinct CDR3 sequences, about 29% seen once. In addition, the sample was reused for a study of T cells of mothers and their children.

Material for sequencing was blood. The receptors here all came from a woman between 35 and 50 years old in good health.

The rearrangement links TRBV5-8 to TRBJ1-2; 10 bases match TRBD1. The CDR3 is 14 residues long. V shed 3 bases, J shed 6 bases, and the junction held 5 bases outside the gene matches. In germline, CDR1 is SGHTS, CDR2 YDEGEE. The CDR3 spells CASSWGTGANGYTF. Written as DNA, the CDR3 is TGTGCCAGCAGCTGGGGGACAGGGGCGAATGGCTACACCTTC.

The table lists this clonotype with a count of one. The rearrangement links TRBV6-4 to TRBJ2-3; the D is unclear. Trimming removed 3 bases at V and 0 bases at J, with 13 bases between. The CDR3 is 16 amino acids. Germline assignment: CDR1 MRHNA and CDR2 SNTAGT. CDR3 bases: TGTGCCAGCAGTGAAGTATGGGAAAAGAGCACAGATACGCAGTATTTT. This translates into CASSEVWEKSTDTQYF.

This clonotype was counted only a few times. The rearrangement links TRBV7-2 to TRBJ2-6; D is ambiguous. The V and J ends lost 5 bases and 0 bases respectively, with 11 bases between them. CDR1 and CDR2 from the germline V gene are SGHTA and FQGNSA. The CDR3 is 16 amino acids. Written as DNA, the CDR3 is TGTGCCAGCAGCCTTGTTTCGAGCTCTGGGGCCAACGTCCTGACTTTC. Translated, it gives CASSLVSSSGANVLTF.

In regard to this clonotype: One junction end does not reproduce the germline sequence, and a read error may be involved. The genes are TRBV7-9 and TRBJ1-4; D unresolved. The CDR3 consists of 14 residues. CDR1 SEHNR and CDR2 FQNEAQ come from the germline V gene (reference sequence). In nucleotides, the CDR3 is TGTGCCAGCGCGGCTGCTTGGGGTAATGAAAGACTGTTTTTT. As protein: CASAAAWGNERLFF.

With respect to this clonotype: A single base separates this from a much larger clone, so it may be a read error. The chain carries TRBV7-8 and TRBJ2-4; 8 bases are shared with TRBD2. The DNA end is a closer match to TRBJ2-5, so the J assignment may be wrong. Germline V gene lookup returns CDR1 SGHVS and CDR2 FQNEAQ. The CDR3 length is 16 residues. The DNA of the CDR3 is TGTGCCGGCAGCTTAGGAGGTTTGGCGGGGGGAGAGACCCAGTACTTC. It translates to CAGSLGGLAGGETQYF.

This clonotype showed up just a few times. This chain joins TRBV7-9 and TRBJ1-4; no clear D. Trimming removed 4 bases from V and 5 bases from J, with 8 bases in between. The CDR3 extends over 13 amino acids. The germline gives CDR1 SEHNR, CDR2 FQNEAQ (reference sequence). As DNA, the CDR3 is TGTGCCAGCAGCTCGAGCCAAAATGAAAAACTGTTTTTT. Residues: CASSSSQNEKLFF.

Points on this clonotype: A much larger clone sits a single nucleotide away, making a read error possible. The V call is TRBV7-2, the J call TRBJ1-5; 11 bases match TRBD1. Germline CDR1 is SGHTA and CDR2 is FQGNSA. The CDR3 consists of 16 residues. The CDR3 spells CASSSSDRGRSQSQHF. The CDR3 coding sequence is TGTGCCAGCAGCTCCTCGGACAGGGGGCGATCTCAGTCCCAGCATTTT.

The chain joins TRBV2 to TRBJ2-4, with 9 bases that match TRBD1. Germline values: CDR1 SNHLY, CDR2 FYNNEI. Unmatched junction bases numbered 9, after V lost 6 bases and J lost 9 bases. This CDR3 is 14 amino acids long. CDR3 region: CASRGGQGKGIQYF. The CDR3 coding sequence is TGTGCCAGCAGGGGGGGACAGGGAAAAGGCATTCAGTACTTC. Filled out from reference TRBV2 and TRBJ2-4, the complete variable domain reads EPEVTQTPSHQVTQMGQEVILRCVPISNHLYFYWYRQILGQKVEFLVSFYNNEISEKSEIFDDQFSVERPDGSNFTLKIRSTKLEDSAMYFCASRGGQGKGIQYFGAGTRLSVL.

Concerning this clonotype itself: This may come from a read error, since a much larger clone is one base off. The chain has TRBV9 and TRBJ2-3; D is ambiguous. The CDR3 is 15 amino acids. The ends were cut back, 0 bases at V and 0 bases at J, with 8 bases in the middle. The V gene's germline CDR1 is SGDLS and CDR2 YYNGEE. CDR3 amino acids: CASSVGVGSTDTQYF. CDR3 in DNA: TGTGCCAGCAGCGTAGGGGTAGGGAGCACAGATACGCAGTATTTT. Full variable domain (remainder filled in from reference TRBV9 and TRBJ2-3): DSGVTQTPKHLITATGQRVTLRCSPRSGDLSVYWYQQSLDQGLQFLIQYYNGEERAKGNILERFSAQQFPDLHSELNLSSLELGDSALYFCASSVGVGSTDTQYFGPGTRLTVL.

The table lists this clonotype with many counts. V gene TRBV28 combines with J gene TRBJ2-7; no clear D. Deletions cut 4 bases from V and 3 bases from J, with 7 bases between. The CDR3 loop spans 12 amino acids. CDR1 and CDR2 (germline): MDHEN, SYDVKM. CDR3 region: CASSYSLYEQYF. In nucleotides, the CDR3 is TGTGCCAGCAGTTACTCTCTCTACGAGCAGTACTTC.

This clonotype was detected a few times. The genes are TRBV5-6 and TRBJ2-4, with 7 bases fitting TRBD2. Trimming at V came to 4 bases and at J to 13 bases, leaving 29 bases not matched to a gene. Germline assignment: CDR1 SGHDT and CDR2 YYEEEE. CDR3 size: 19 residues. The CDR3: CASSLLVFGPEAPGGEQYF. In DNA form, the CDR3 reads TGTGCCAGCAGCCTACTAGTATTTGGTCCAGAAGCACCTGGGGGGGAGCAGTACTTC.

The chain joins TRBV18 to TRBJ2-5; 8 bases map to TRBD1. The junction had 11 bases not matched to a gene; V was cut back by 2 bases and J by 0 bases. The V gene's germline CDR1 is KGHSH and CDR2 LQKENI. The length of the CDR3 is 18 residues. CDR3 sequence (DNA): TGTGCCAGCTCACCAGCGGGTACAGGGGGATCGTACCAAGAGACCCAGTACTTC. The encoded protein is CASSPAGTGGSYQETQYF.

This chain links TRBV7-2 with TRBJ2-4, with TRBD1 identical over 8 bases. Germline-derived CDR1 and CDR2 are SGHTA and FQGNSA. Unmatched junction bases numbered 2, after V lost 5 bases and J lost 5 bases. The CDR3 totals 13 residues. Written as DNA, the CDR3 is TGTGCCAGCAGCCAGGGGGCACAAAACATTCAGTACTTC. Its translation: CASSQGAQNIQYF.

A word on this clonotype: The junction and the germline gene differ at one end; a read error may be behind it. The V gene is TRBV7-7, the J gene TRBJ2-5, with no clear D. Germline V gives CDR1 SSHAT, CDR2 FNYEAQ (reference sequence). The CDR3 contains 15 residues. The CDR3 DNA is TGTGCTAGCAGCTTAGGTACCGAATTAACTGAGACCCAGTACTTC. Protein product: CASSLGTELTETQYF.

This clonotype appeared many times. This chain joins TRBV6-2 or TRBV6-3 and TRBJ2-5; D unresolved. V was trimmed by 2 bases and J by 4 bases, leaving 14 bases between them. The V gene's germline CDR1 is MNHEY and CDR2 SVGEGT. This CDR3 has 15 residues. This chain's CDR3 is CASSYQTVRGETQYF. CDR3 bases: TGTGCCAGCAGTTACCAGACTGTTCGAGGAGAGACCCAGTACTTC.

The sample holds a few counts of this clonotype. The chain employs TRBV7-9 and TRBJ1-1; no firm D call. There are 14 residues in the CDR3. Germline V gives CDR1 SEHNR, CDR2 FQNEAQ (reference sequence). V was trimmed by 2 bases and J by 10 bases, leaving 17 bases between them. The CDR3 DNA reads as TGTGCCAGCAGCTTATTGCCTTCCAACAAGGGAGCTTTCTTT. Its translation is CASSLLPSNKGAFF.

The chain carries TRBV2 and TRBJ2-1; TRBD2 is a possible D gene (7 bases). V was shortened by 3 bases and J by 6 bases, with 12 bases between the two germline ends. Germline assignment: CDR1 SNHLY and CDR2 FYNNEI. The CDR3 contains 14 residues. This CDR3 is CASSEERGANEQFF. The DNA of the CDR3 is TGTGCCAGCAGTGAGGAACGGGGGGCCAATGAGCAGTTCTTC.

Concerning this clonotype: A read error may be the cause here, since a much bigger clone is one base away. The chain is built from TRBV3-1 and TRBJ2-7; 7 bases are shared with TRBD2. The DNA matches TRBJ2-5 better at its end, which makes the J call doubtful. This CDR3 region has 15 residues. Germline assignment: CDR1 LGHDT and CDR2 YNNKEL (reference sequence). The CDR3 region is CASSQRFDGGKTQYF. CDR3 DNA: TGTGCCAGCAGCCAACGATTTGACGGGGGGAAGACCCAGTACTTC.

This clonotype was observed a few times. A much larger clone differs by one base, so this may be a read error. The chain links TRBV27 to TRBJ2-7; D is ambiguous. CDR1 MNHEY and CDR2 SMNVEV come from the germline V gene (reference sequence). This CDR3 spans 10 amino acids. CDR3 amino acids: CAGSYYEQYF. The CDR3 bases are TGTGCCGGCAGTTACTACGAGCAGTACTTC.

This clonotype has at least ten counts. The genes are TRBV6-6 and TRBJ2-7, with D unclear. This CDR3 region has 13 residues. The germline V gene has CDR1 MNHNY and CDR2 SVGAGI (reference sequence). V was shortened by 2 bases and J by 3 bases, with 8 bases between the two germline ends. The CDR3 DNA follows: TGTGCCAGCAGTTACAACAAGAACTACGAGCAGTACTTC. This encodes CASSYNKNYEQYF.

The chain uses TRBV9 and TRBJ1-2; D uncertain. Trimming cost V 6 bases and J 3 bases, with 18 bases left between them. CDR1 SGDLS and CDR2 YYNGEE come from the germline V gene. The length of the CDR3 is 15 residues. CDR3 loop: CASTAGVIVDYGYTF. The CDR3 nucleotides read TGTGCCAGCACCGCAGGTGTGATAGTAGACTATGGCTACACCTTC.

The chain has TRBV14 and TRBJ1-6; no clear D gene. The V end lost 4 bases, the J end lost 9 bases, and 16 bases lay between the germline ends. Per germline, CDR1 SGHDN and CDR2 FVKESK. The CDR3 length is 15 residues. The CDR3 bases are TGTGCCAGCAGCCCAGCCCGGGCTAAGGGTTCACCCCTCCACTTT. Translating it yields CASSPARAKGSPLHF.

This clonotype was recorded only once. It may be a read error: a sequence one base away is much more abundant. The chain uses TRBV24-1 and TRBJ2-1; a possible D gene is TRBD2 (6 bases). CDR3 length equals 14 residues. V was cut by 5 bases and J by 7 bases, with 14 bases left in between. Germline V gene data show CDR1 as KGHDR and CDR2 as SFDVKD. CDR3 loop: CATSGGDFGNEQFF. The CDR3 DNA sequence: TGTGCCACCAGTGGAGGGGACTTCGGTAATGAGCAGTTCTTC.

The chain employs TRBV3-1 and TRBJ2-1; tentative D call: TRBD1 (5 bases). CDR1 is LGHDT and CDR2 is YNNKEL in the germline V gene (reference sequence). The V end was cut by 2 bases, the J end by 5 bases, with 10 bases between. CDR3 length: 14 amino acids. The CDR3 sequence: CASSQQGADNEQFF. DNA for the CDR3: TGTGCCAGCAGCCAACAAGGGGCAGACAATGAGCAGTTCTTC.

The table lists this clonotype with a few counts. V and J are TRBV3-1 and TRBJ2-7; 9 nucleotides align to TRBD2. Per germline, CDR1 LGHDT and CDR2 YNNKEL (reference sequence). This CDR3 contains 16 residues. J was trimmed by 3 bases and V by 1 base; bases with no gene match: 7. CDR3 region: CASSQGPSGARYEQYF. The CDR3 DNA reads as TGTGCCAGCAGCCAAGGTCCTAGCGGGGCCCGCTACGAGCAGTACTTC.

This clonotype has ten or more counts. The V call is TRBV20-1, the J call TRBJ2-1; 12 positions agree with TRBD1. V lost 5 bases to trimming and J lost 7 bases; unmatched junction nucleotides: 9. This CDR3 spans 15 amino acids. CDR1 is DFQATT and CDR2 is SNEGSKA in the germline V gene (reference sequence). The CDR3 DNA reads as TGCAGTGCTTTACGGGGGGACAGGGGGCTTAATGAGCAGTTCTTC. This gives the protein CSALRGDRGLNEQFF.

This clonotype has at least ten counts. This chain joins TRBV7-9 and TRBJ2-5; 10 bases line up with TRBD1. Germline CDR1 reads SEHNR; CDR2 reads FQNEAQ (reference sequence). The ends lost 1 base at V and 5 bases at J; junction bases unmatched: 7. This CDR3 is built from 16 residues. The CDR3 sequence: CASSLGDRGRSETQYF. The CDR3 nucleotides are TGTGCCAGCAGCTTAGGTGACAGGGGGCGTTCGGAGACCCAGTACTTC. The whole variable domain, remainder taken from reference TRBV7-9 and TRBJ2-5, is DTGVSQNPRHKITKRGQNVTFRCDPISEHNRLYWYRQTLGQGPEFLTYFQNEAQLEKSRLLSDRFSAERPKGSFSTLEIQRTEQGDSAMYLCASSLGDRGRSETQYFGPGTRLLVL.

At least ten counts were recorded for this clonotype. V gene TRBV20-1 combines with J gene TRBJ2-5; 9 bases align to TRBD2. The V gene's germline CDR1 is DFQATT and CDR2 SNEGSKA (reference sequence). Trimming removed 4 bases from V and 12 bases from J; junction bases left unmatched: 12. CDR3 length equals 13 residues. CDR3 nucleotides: TGCAGTGCTACCGCTAGCGGGGTTGTTGGGAAGTACTTC. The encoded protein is CSATASGVVGKYF.

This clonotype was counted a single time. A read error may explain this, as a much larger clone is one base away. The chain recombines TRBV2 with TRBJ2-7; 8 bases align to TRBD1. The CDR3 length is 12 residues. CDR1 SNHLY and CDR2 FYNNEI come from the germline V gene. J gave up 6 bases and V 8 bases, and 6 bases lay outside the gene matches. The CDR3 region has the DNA TGTGCCAGCGACAGGGGATTCGGCGAGCAGTACTTC. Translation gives CASDRGFGEQYF.

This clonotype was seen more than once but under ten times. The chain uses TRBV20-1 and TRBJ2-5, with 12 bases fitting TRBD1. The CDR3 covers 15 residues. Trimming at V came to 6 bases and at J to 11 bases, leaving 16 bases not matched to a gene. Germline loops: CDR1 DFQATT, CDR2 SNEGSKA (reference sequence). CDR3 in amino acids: CSAQVPGQGAGEQYF. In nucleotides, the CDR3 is TGCAGTGCCCAAGTGCCGGGACAGGGGGCGGGTGAGCAGTACTTC.